The rows below give T cell receptor beta chains drawn from one sample of a study of shared clonotypes between healthy human individuals. The method was immunoSEQ multiplex PCR; TCRdb's version includes in-frame clones alone and lacks a portion of them. The sample contains a few million clones, approximately 94% of which appear only once. What was sequenced was naive CD4+ T cells sorted from blood. The origin of the receptors is a man aged 18 to 29 in good health. CDR3s include the opening cysteine and the closing phenylalanine or tryptophan. D genes are given only for firm matches. Clone size is stated in some rows and not others, as once, few, many or a class when expanded.

few TRBJ2-7 TRBV2 NA CASTGAVEQYF TGTGCCAGCACGGGGGCGGTCGAGCAGTACTTC
NA TRBJ1-5 TRBV6-5 NA CASSQLGVTNQPQHF TGTGCCAGCAGCCAACTGGGGGTTACCAATCAGCCCCAGCATTTT
NA TRBJ1-2 TRBV5-1 TRBD1 CASKMDRGNYGYTF TGCGCCAGCAAAATGGACAGGGGGAACTATGGCTACACCTTC
NA TRBJ2-2 TRBV29-1 NA CSVRGVPGELFF TGCAGCGTCCGCGGGGTTCCCGGGGAGCTGTTTTTT
NA TRBJ2-1 TRBV7-9 TRBD2 CASSLDAGGWNEQFF TGTGCCAGCAGCTTAGACGCGGGAGGGTGGAATGAGCAGTTCTTC
NA TRBJ2-3 TRBV6-5 TRBD1 CASSSGQGRTDTQYF TGTGCCAGCAGTTCGGGACAGGGGAGGACAGATACGCAGTATTTT
NA TRBJ2-5 TRBV5-1 NA CASSSGAQETQYF TGCGCCAGCAGCTCCGGGGCCCAAGAGACCCAGTACTTC
NA TRBJ2-3 TRBV9 NA CASSPSGIGADTQYF TGTGCCAGCAGCCCCTCGGGGATCGGGGCAGATACGCAGTATTTT
NA TRBJ1-5 TRBV10-3 TRBD1 CATGQADNQPQHF TGTGCCACGGGACAGGCCGACAATCAGCCCCAGCATTTT
NA TRBJ2-5 TRBV7-2 NA CASSATRGQETQYF TGTGCCAGCAGCGCGACTCGGGGACAAGAGACCCAGTACTTC
NA TRBJ2-7 TRBV9 TRBD2 CASRQTSGRPREQYF TGTGCCAGCAGACAGACTAGCGGCCGCCCGCGGGAGCAGTACTTC
NA TRBJ2-7 TRBV5-1 TRBD1 CASSPEGQGGEQYF TGCGCCAGCAGCCCAGAAGGACAGGGAGGAGAGCAGTACTTC
NA TRBJ2-1 TRBV5-1 NA CASSSQGSGYNEQFF TGCGCCAGCAGCTCACAGGGAAGCGGTTACAATGAGCAGTTCTTC
NA TRBJ2-7 TRBV5-4 NA CASSTRGVSPHEQYF TGTGCCAGCAGTACGAGGGGCGTGAGCCCCCACGAGCAGTACTTC
NA TRBJ2-7 TRBV7-9 NA CASSLADSAEQYF TGTGCCAGCAGCTTAGCGGATAGTGCCGAGCAGTACTTC
NA TRBJ2-5 TRBV5-4 NA CASSLGRTSGETQYF TGTGCCAGCAGCCTCGGGCGGACCTCCGGAGAGACCCAGTACTTC
NA TRBJ2-6 TRBV5-1 NA CASSLASGSGANVLTF TGCGCCAGCAGCTTGGCCTCAGGCTCTGGGGCCAACGTCCTGACTTTC
NA TRBJ2-2 TRBV6-4 TRBD1 CASSDSNLRQGAHTGELFF TGTGCCAGCAGTGACTCGAATCTTCGCCAGGGGGCGCACACCGGGGAGCTGTTTTTT
NA TRBJ1-2 TRBV19 NA CARNARGGYTF TGTGCCAGGAATGCACGGGGAGGCTACACCTTC
NA TRBJ1-2 TRBV19 NA CASSGQWVTDYGYTF TGTGCCAGTAGTGGACAATGGGTCACGGACTATGGCTACACCTTC
NA TRBJ1-4 TRBV19 NA CASHPRGTNEKLFF TGTGCCAGTCACCCCAGGGGAACTAATGAAAAACTGTTTTTT
NA TRBJ1-3 TRBV28 TRBD1 CASSRPDRAGNTIYF TGTGCCAGCAGTAGGCCCGACAGGGCTGGAAACACCATATATTTT
NA TRBJ2-1 TRBV7-9 TRBD2 CASSILADTRNEQFF TGTGCCAGCAGCATACTAGCGGATACCCGCAATGAGCAGTTCTTC
NA TRBJ2-1 TRBV9 TRBD2 CASSATSGGHNEQFF TGTGCCAGCAGCGCAACTAGCGGGGGCCACAATGAGCAGTTCTTC
NA TRBJ2-1 TRBV30 TRBD1 CAWTKGQPTNEQFF TGTGCCTGGACCAAGGGACAGCCGACCAATGAGCAGTTCTTC
NA TRBJ2-7 TRBV4-3 TRBD2 CASSQTIAGDSYEQYF TGCGCCAGCAGCCAAACAATAGCGGGAGACTCCTACGAGCAGTACTTC
NA TRBJ2-7 TRBV29-1 NA CSVEWGPSYEQYF TGCAGCGTTGAGTGGGGGCCCTCCTACGAGCAGTACTTC
few TRBJ1-5 TRBV28 NA CASSLSFQPQHF TGTGCCAGCAGTTTATCTTTTCAGCCCCAGCATTTT
NA TRBJ1-2 TRBV4-1 TRBD1 CASSQPDRGRYGYTF TGCGCCAGCAGCCAACCCGACAGGGGCCGATATGGCTACACCTTC
NA TRBJ2-3 TRBV4-3 NA CASSQERGTDTQYF TGCGCCAGCAGCCAAGAGAGGGGCACAGATACGCAGTATTTT
NA TRBJ1-2 TRBV27 TRBD1 CASSPDRVRGYTF TGTGCCAGCAGTCCAGACAGGGTCCGCGGCTACACCTTC
once TRBJ2-3 TRBV6-1 NA CASSAGVATQYF TGTGCCAGCAGTGCTGGGGTGGCTACGCAGTATTTT
NA TRBJ1-1 TRBV29-1 NA CSAPAWNTEAFF TGCAGCGCCCCCGCATGGAACACTGAAGCTTTCTTT
NA TRBJ2-1 TRBV18 NA CASFDLGLYNEQFF TGTGCCAGCTTCGATCTGGGGCTTTACAATGAGCAGTTCTTC
NA TRBJ2-7 TRBV7-8 NA CASSLSVGAGRAYEQYF TGTGCCAGCAGCTTATCGGTCGGGGCGGGTCGAGCTTACGAGCAGTACTTC
NA TRBJ1-4 TRBV27 TRBD1 CASRSGGMGEKLFF TGTGCCAGCAGGTCAGGGGGCATGGGAGAAAAACTGTTTTTT
NA TRBJ2-7 TRBV28 NA CASQGPAYEQYF TGTGCCAGCCAGGGGCCTGCCTACGAGCAGTACTTC
few TRBJ1-5 TRBV19 NA CASRITGIASNQPQHF TGTGCCAGTAGGATAACAGGGATTGCGAGCAATCAGCCCCAGCATTTT
NA TRBJ2-5 TRBV18 NA CASSLDREGTQYF TGTGCCAGCTCCCTCGACAGGGAGGGGACCCAGTACTTC
NA TRBJ2-2 TRBV2 TRBD1 CASGGQLNTGELFF TGTGCCAGCGGGGGACAGCTGAACACCGGGGAGCTGTTTTTT
NA TRBJ1-5 TRBV7-2 NA CASSLGSGVYGQPQHF TGTGCCAGCAGCTTAGGGTCAGGGGTATATGGCCAGCCCCAGCATTTT
NA TRBJ1-5 TRBV2 NA CASSEISYSNQPQHF TGTGCCAGCAGTGAAATCAGCTATAGCAATCAGCCCCAGCATTTT
NA TRBJ1-1 TRBV5-4 NA CASSLIGGRRNTEAFF TGTGCCAGCAGCTTGATCGGGGGGCGAAGGAACACTGAAGCTTTCTTT
once TRBJ2-7 TRBV2 NA CASRGTGGAYEQYF TGTGCCAGCAGAGGCACAGGGGGGGCCTACGAGCAGTACTTC
NA TRBJ2-1 TRBV6-1 NA CASGHPGPYNEQFF TGTGCCAGCGGCCACCCAGGGCCTTACAATGAGCAGTTCTTC
NA TRBJ2-7 TRBV27 NA CASSPDRAGPYYEQYF TGTGCCAGCAGTCCCGACCGGGCGGGACCCTACTACGAGCAGTACTTC
once TRBJ2-7 TRBV19 NA CASSIADLNNYEQYF TGTGCCAGTAGTATCGCAGATCTAAATAACTACGAGCAGTACTTC
NA TRBJ2-3 TRBV2 TRBD2 CATRGDLTDTQYF TGTGCCACGCGGGGGGACCTCACAGATACGCAGTATTTT
NA TRBJ2-5 TRBV28 TRBD2 CASSSPGGGKETQYF TGTGCCAGCAGTTCGCCGGGGGGAGGGAAAGAGACCCAGTACTTC
once TRBJ2-5 TRBV27 NA CARVPFQETQYF TGTGCCAGAGTCCCATTCCAAGAGACCCAGTACTTC
NA TRBJ2-7 TRBV10-3 NA CAITSGSFNAYEQYF TGTGCCATCACCTCCGGTAGTTTCAACGCCTACGAGCAGTACTTC
NA TRBJ1-6 TRBV6-5 NA CASSSGRIYNSPLHF TGTGCCAGCAGTTCCGGACGGATCTATAATTCACCCCTCCACTTT
NA TRBJ1-4 TRBV28 NA CASSPPSEKLFF TGTGCCAGCAGTCCCCCCAGTGAAAAACTGTTTTTT